These 31 T cell receptor beta chains were all obtained from the same sample, sequenced in a study of T-cell reconstitution after alpha-beta-depleted transplantation in children. TCRbeta library preparation incorporated unique molecular identifiers. A single record per CDR3 protein comes from TCRdb applying MiXCR to the PCR reads. Of roughly 490,000 distinct CDR3 sequences listed, roughly 11% are singletons. The specimen was PBMCs, mostly from graft donor cells, collected 180 days after TCRalphabeta/CD19-depleted stem cell transplant. The receptors originated from a female patient aged 2-9 years who had a stem cell transplant for aplastic anemia, so the T cells may come from the graft donor.

The chain couples TRBV28 to TRBJ2-5; TRBD2 matches at 14 bases. The CDR3 consists of 16 residues. In germline, CDR1 is MDHEN, CDR2 SYDVKM. The V and J ends lost 6 bases and 5 bases, in that order; junction bases with no gene match: 8. The DNA for the CDR3 is TGTGCCAGCAGCCGAAGGACTAGCGGGGGGAAGGAGACCCAGTACTTC. This encodes CASSRRTSGGKETQYF.

This sequence joins TRBV7-8 and TRBJ1-2; the match to TRBD1 covers 7 bases. Losses at the gene ends were 5 bases for V and 10 bases for J; bases not matched to a gene: 16. CDR1 SGHVS and CDR2 FQNEAQ come from the germline V gene. The CDR3 has 15 amino acids. Here the CDR3 reads CASSQDSAGGMVYTF. For the CDR3, the DNA is TGTGCCAGCAGCCAAGATTCGGCAGGGGGGATGGTCTACACCTTC.

J is TRBJ2-7 and V is TRBV19, with D perhaps assigned TRBD1 or TRBD2 (5 bases each). V gave up 3 bases and J gave up 1 base, with 7 bases separating them. Germline CDR1 LNHDA, CDR2 SQIVND (reference sequence). This CDR3 contains 13 residues. The CDR3 loop reads CASSMGVSYEQYV. The DNA of the CDR3 is TGTGCCAGTAGTATGGGGGTATCCTACGAGCAGTACGTC.

This chain links TRBV7-8 with TRBJ2-7; a possible D gene is TRBD1 (6 bases). The V and J ends lost 1 base and 6 bases respectively, with 13 bases between them. Germline-derived CDR1 and CDR2 are SGHVS and FQNEAQ. This CDR3 region has 14 residues. CDR3 coding DNA: TGTGCCAGCAGCTTAGGGAGAGGGGGTAGCGAGCAGTACGTC. This gives the protein CASSLGRGGSEQYV.

The rearrangement joins TRBV15 to TRBJ1-5; TRBD1 aligns across 11 bases. Germline V gives CDR1 LNHNV, CDR2 YYDKDF (reference sequence). Unmatched junction bases numbered 7, after V lost 0 bases and J lost 6 bases. There are 17 residues in the CDR3. The CDR3 loop is CATSRDRGQGALQPQHF. The CDR3 DNA is TGTGCCACCAGCAGAGATAGAGGACAGGGGGCCCTTCAGCCCCAGCATTTT.

The chain recombines TRBV29-1 with TRBJ2-2; TRBD1 aligns across 8 bases. From germline, CDR1 is SQVTM and CDR2 ANQGSEA. With V trimmed by 6 bases and J by 4 bases, 4 bases remained unmatched. This CDR3 region has 13 residues. CDR3 sequence: CSVRTGSTGELFF. Here the CDR3 DNA reads TGCAGCGTAAGGACAGGGAGCACCGGGGAGCTGTTTTTT.

In its sample, this clonotype was seen a few times. The chain combines TRBV2 with TRBJ2-7, with 8 bases matching TRBD2. Per the germline V gene, CDR1 is SNHLY and CDR2 is FYNNEI. The CDR3 length is 12 residues. V lost 7 bases and J lost 13; bases outside the gene matches: 12. The CDR3 sequence is CASMSDGRAAYV. CDR3 in DNA: TGTGCCAGCATGAGCGACGGGAGGGCTGCATACGTC.

This clonotype came up many times. The J gene is TRBJ2-2, the V gene TRBV28, with no clear D. Germline V gene data show CDR1 as MDHEN and CDR2 as SYDVKM. V was trimmed by 6 bases and J by 4 bases, leaving 9 bases between them. The CDR3 sequence is 13 residues long. The CDR3 here is CASRSARTGELFF. In DNA form, the CDR3 reads TGTGCCAGCAGATCCGCGCGCACCGGGGAGCTGTTTTTT.

This rearrangement joins TRBV11-2 to TRBJ1-1; a possible D gene is TRBD1 (6 bases). CDR1 SGHAT and CDR2 FQNNGV come from the germline V gene. The V gene lost 2 bases and the J gene lost 4 bases, with 17 bases spanning the gap. There are 16 residues in the CDR3. CDR3 sequence: CASSLNRGRGATEAFF. The DNA for the CDR3 is TGTGCCAGCAGCTTAAATAGGGGCAGGGGAGCCACTGAAGCTTTCTTT.

The sample holds a few counts of this clonotype. This rearrangement joins TRBV10-3 to TRBJ1-5; D not resolved. Germline loops: CDR1 ENHRY, CDR2 SYGVKD. The length of the CDR3 is 12 residues. The CDR3 region is CATLDDNQPQHF. The CDR3 bases are TGTGCTACTCTGGACGACAATCAGCCCCAGCATTTT.

This rearrangement joins TRBV5-6 to TRBJ1-5; D is perhaps TRBD1 (6 bases). The CDR3 sequence is 13 residues long. CDR1 is SGHDT and CDR2 is YYEEEE in the germline V gene. Between the trimmed V and J ends, which lost 0 bases and 6 bases, there was a span of 7 bases. CDR3 residues: CASSLGTVQPQHF. The CDR3 DNA follows: TGTGCCAGCAGCTTGGGGACAGTTCAGCCCCAGCATTTT.

This clonotype occurred a few times. This rearrangement joins TRBV20-1 to TRBJ2-1; 9 positions match TRBD2. The CDR3 consists of 14 residues. Germline CDR1 is DFQATT and CDR2 is SNEGSKA (reference sequence). V was pared by 0 bases and J by 10 bases, with 7 bases of the junction left unmatched. CDR3 coding DNA: TGCAGTGCTAGAGATCACCTAGCGGGGCGAGAGCAGTTCTTC. Encoded protein: CSARDHLAGREQFF.

This sequence joins TRBV7-9 and TRBJ2-7; D possibly corresponds to TRBD2 (6 bases). Trimming cost V 5 bases and J 4 bases, with 15 bases left between them. This CDR3 has 14 residues. From germline, CDR1 is SEHNR and CDR2 FQNEAQ (reference sequence). CDR3 region: CASSTAVGGYEQYF. CDR3 DNA: TGTGCCAGCAGCACAGCCGTCGGGGGTTACGAGCAGTACTTC. Full variable domain (outside the CDR3, taken from reference TRBV7-9 and TRBJ2-7): DTGVSQNPRHKITKRGQNVTFRCDPISEHNRLYWYRQTLGQGPEFLTYFQNEAQLEKSRLLSDRFSAERPKGSFSTLEIQRTEQGDSAMYLCASSTAVGGYEQYFGPGTRLTVT.

This sequence joins TRBV7-2 and TRBJ2-7, with TRBD1 matching over 9 bases. Germline loops: CDR1 SGHTA, CDR2 FQGNSA. V lost 6 bases, J lost 5 bases, and 14 bases stayed unmatched. The CDR3 is 16 amino acids. DNA for the CDR3: TGTGCCAGCAGTCAGGCCGGGACAGGGTTTTCCCACGAGCAGTACTTC. Protein: CASSQAGTGFSHEQYF. The full variable domain, completed using reference TRBV7-2 and TRBJ2-7, is GAGVSQSPSNKVTEKGKDVELRCDPISGHTALYWYRQSLGQGLEFLIYFQGNSAPDKSGLPSDRFSAERTGGSVSTLTIQRTQQEDSAVYLCASSQAGTGFSHEQYFGPGTRLTVT.

This clonotype was observed many times. V and J are TRBV20-1 and TRBJ2-4, with TRBD2 matching over 12 bases. CDR1 and CDR2 from the germline V gene are DFQATT and SNEGSKA (reference sequence). Losses at the gene ends were 5 bases for V and 6 bases for J; bases not matched to a gene: 14. The length of the CDR3 is 17 residues. The CDR3 bases are TGCAGTGCTGCACCGATTGCCGGACTAGCGGGACCAAACATTCAGTACTTC. Protein sequence: CSAAPIAGLAGPNIQYF.

This clonotype was observed many times. This sequence joins TRBV11-2 and TRBJ1-2; D ambiguous. V was cut by 0 bases and J by 0 bases, with 5 bases left in between. Germline-derived CDR1 and CDR2 are SGHAT and FQNNGV. The CDR3 is made up of 14 amino acids. Written as DNA, the CDR3 is TGTGCCAGCAGCTTAGACGGGTCTAACTATGGCTACACCTTC. Translated, it gives CASSLDGSNYGYTF. The full variable domain, rest sourced from reference TRBV11-2 and TRBJ1-2, is EAGVAQSPRYKIIEKRQSVAFWCNPISGHATLYWYQQILGQGPKLLIQFQNNGVVDDSQLPKDRFSAERLKGVDSTLKIQPAKLEDSAVYLCASSLDGSNYGYTFGSGTRLTVV.

This clonotype was counted between two and nine times. The chain recombines TRBV5-1 with TRBJ2-5; no clear D. The CDR3 runs 14 residues. V was cut by 0 bases and J by 4 bases, with 10 bases left in between. Germline CDR1 is SGHRS and CDR2 is YFSETQ. The CDR3 coding sequence is TGCGCCAGCAGCTTGGCACCGACGGGAGAGACCCAGTACTTC. Protein sequence: CASSLAPTGETQYF.

This clonotype appeared many times. The V call is TRBV27, the J call TRBJ2-1, with TRBD1 matching over 8 bases. There are 13 residues in the CDR3. In germline, CDR1 is MNHEY, CDR2 SMNVEV (reference sequence). The ends lost 8 bases at V and 9 bases at J; junction bases unmatched: 9. Here the CDR3 reads CASHPQGAGEQFF. Written as DNA, the CDR3 is TGTGCCAGCCACCCCCAGGGGGCAGGTGAGCAGTTCTTC.

This clonotype turned up a few times. The chain combines TRBV14 with TRBJ2-1; 10 positions match TRBD2. Germline values: CDR1 SGHDN, CDR2 FVKESK. The ends lost 0 bases at V and 9 bases at J; junction bases unmatched: 5. The CDR3 is made up of 15 amino acids. DNA of the CDR3: TGTGCCAGCAGCCAAGAGAGGTTAGCGGGAGGTGAGCAGTTCTTC. The encoded protein is CASSQERLAGGEQFF.

Only a few counts were recorded for this clonotype. J is TRBJ2-3 and V is TRBV14; no definite D call. Germline assignment: CDR1 SGHDN and CDR2 FVKESK. The CDR3 totals 14 residues. V lost 1 base and J lost 3, with 8 bases in between. CDR3 sequence: CASSQVARTDTQYF. Written as DNA, the CDR3 is TGTGCCAGCAGCCAAGTCGCGAGAACAGATACGCAGTATTTT.

V gene TRBV4-3 combines with J gene TRBJ1-1; 7 bases align to TRBD1. V lost 0 bases and J lost 5; bases outside the gene matches: 6. CDR1 is LGHNA and CDR2 is YSLEER in the germline V gene. CDR3 length: 15 amino acids. CDR3 region: CASSQETGRRTEAFF. CDR3 DNA sequence: TGCGCCAGCAGCCAAGAGACAGGGAGGAGGACTGAAGCTTTCTTT.

This clonotype was seen ten or more times. The chain uses TRBV5-1 and TRBJ2-2; D not certain. CDR3 length: 15 residues. V was shortened by 0 bases and J by 3 bases, with 9 bases between the two germline ends. Germline CDR1 and CDR2: SGHRS and YFSETQ. In DNA, the CDR3 is TGCGCCAGCAGCTTGGTCGCAGTTTACACCGGGGAGCTGTTTTTT. It is translated as CASSLVAVYTGELFF. Looking up the rest from reference TRBV5-1 and TRBJ2-2 gives the full variable domain: KAGVTQTPRYLIKTRGQQVTLSCSPISGHRSVSWYQQTPGQGLQFLFEYFSETQRNKGNFPGRFSGRQFSNSRSEMNVSTLELGDSALYLCASSLVAVYTGELFFGEGSRLTVL.

This clonotype was detected only a few times. CDR3 DNA sequence: TGTGCCAGCAGCCAAGATCAGGCGGGTGGAGAGACCCAGTACTTC. This gives the protein CASSQDQAGGETQYF. V gene TRBV4-2 combines with J gene TRBJ2-5, with D perhaps TRBD2 (5 bases). Germline V gene data show CDR1 as LGHNA and CDR2 as YNFKEQ. The length of the CDR3 is 15 residues. Trimming removed 0 bases from V and 4 bases from J, with 12 bases in between.

This chain joins TRBV7-9 and TRBJ1-2, with 7 nucleotides matching TRBD1. The CDR3 totals 17 residues. Germline assignment: CDR1 SEHNR and CDR2 FQNEAQ (reference sequence). J was trimmed by 7 bases and V by 1 base; bases with no gene match: 15. CDR3 nucleotides: TGTGCCAGCAGCTTAGTAGGAGGACAGGTCCCTGGCGGTGGCTACACCTTC. Translation: CASSLVGGQVPGGGYTF.

This clonotype was seen ten or more times. The V and J genes are TRBV10-3 and TRBJ2-3; 9 nucleotides agree with TRBD2. Losses at the gene ends were 3 bases for V and 0 bases for J; bases not matched to a gene: 4. The germline V gene encodes CDR1 ENHRY and CDR2 SYGVKD. The CDR3 is 16 residues long. CDR3 nucleotides: TGTGCCATCAGTGATTTAGCGGGGGCTAGCACAGATACGCAGTATTTT. Protein product: CAISDLAGASTDTQYF.

This clonotype was recorded a few times. V usage is TRBV3-1 and J usage is TRBJ2-1; no definite D call. Germline V gene lookup returns CDR1 LGHDT and CDR2 YNNKEL (reference sequence). The CDR3 extends over 13 amino acids. Trimming shortened V by 1 base and J by 5 bases, and 6 bases separated the two germline ends. This CDR3 reads CASSQARNNEQFF. The DNA of the CDR3 is TGTGCCAGCAGCCAAGCTCGGAACAATGAGCAGTTCTTC.

The chain links TRBV10-3 to TRBJ1-3; D remains unclear. Germline lookup yields CDR1 ENHRY and CDR2 SYGVKD. Deletions cut 0 bases from V and 0 bases from J, with 6 bases between. The CDR3 is 15 residues long. The CDR3 here is CAISESRSSGNTIYF. For the CDR3, the DNA is TGTGCCATCAGTGAGTCGAGATCCTCTGGAAACACCATATATTTT.

The sample holds a few counts of this clonotype. The rearrangement joins TRBV24-1 to TRBJ2-5, with D maybe TRBD2 (5 bases). Germline V gene lookup returns CDR1 KGHDR and CDR2 SFDVKD. This CDR3 comprises 15 residues. V lost 5 bases to trimming and J lost 3 bases, with 15 bases between them. The CDR3 nucleotides are TGTGCCACCAGTGGTCCTAGCTCGAGGAAAGAGACCCAGTACTTC. Protein sequence: CATSGPSSRKETQYF.

This clonotype was observed a few times. V gene TRBV4-1 combines with J gene TRBJ2-5, with 10 positions matching TRBD2. The J segment lost 6 bases and the V segment lost 0 bases, leaving 7 bases of the junction unmatched. Germline CDR1 is MGHRA and CDR2 is YSYEKL. The CDR3 runs to 16 residues. DNA for the CDR3: TGCGCCAGCAGCCAAGAACTAGCGGGAAGGATAAAGACCCAGTACTTC. It translates to CASSQELAGRIKTQYF.

The chain links TRBV29-1 to TRBJ1-1, with D unresolved. CDR3 length equals 13 residues. CDR1 and CDR2 from the germline V gene are SQVTM and ANQGSEA. V lost 6 bases, J lost 4 bases, and 15 bases lay in between. CDR3 in amino acids: CSVFWESSTEAFF. The CDR3 coding sequence is TGCAGCGTGTTTTGGGAGAGCAGCACTGAAGCTTTCTTT.

V and J are TRBV15 and TRBJ1-5; D gene uncertain. V gave up 2 bases and J gave up 3 bases, with 8 bases separating them. CDR1 and CDR2 (germline): LNHNV, YYDKDF (reference sequence). CDR3 length: 14 residues. CDR3 loop: CATSRPHTNQPQHF. CDR3 bases: TGTGCCACCAGCAGACCGCACACCAATCAGCCCCAGCATTTT.